A single sample gave rise to the 26 T cell receptor beta chains below, sequenced in a study of tumor-infiltrating lymphocytes in oesophageal squamous cell carcinoma. TCRdb redid the calling of the PCR reads with MiXCR, one entry per CDR3 protein. The sample shows 15,000 to 20,000 distinct CDR3 sequences, around 41% of them seen only once. Specimen: normal esophageal tissue next to the tumor. The receptors come from a female donor with esophageal squamous cell carcinoma.

The rearrangement links TRBV23-1 to TRBJ2-7; 9 bases fit TRBD2. TRBV23-1 is noted as an ORF with a role that remains uncertain. V trimming: 3 bases; J trimming: 2 bases; junction bases outside the gene matches: 17. CDR3 size: 19 residues. The CDR3 region is CASSQIRALVAGGPYEQYF. The DNA for the CDR3 is TGCGCCAGCAGTCAGATTAGGGCTTTAGTCGCGGGAGGGCCCTACGAGCAGTACTTC.

The chain has TRBV28 and TRBJ1-5, with 7 bases fitting TRBD1. In germline, CDR1 is MDHEN, CDR2 SYDVKM. The CDR3 runs 14 residues. Unmatched junction bases numbered 6, after V lost 6 bases and J lost 4 bases. Written as DNA, the CDR3 is TGTGCCAGCAGCCGATTGACAGGGAATCAGCCCCAGCATTTT. Protein: CASSRLTGNQPQHF.

The chain carries TRBV7-8 and TRBJ1-1; 8 bases align to TRBD1. CDR3 length equals 14 residues. Germline values: CDR1 SGHVS, CDR2 FQNEAQ. V lost 5 bases and J lost 0; bases outside the gene matches: 2. The CDR3 protein is CASSTGQVNTEAFF. In DNA form, the CDR3 reads TGTGCCAGCAGCACGGGACAGGTGAACACTGAAGCTTTCTTT.

This clonotype showed up many times. The CDR3 DNA sequence: TGTGCCAGCAGTGGGCGGACTAGCGGGACCTTCTACGAGCAGTACTTC. This gives the protein CASSGRTSGTFYEQYF. This chain joins TRBV28 and TRBJ2-7; 12 positions agree with TRBD2. The CDR3 covers 16 residues. Losses at the gene ends were 5 bases for V and 3 bases for J; bases not matched to a gene: 8. CDR1 is MDHEN, CDR2 SYDVKM, per germline.

J is TRBJ2-1 and V is TRBV12-3 or TRBV12-4, with 7 bases lining up with TRBD2. The CDR3 runs to 16 residues. J was trimmed by 0 bases and V by 3 bases; bases with no gene match: 5. The CDR3 spells CASSFLAANSYNEQFF. The DNA for the CDR3 is TGTGCCAGCAGTTTCCTAGCGGCAAACTCCTACAATGAGCAGTTCTTC.

This clonotype was picked up many times. CDR3 DNA sequence: TGTGCCAGCAGCCAAACCGGGACTAGCGGATCCTACGAGCAGTACTTC. Translation gives CASSQTGTSGSYEQYF. The chain is built from TRBV4-2 and TRBJ2-7, with 11 nucleotides matching TRBD2. CDR3 length: 16 residues. Germline V gene sequence: CDR1 LGHNA, CDR2 YNFKEQ. The J segment lost 1 base and the V segment lost 2 bases, leaving 4 bases of the junction unmatched.

This clonotype was observed a few times. J is TRBJ2-2 and V is TRBV7-3; 7 bases fit TRBD2. Germline V gene data show CDR1 as SGHTA and CDR2 as FQGTGA. V shed 5 bases, J shed 1 base, and the junction held 4 bases outside the gene matches. The CDR3 sequence is 15 residues long. The CDR3 nucleotides are TGTGCCAGCAGCCGGACGGGAGGGAACACCGGGGAGCTGTTTTTT. Residues: CASSRTGGNTGELFF.

This rearrangement joins TRBV12-3 or TRBV12-4 to TRBJ2-1; D ambiguous. Trimming took off 7 bases at V and 7 bases at J, with 8 bases between the two ends. CDR3 length equals 11 residues. CDR3 region: CASKTANEQFF. As DNA, the CDR3 is TGTGCCAGCAAAACGGCTAATGAGCAGTTCTTC.

The chain uses TRBV11-2 and TRBJ2-7; 9 bases agree with TRBD1. The CDR3 contains 14 residues. The trim removed 4 bases at V and 3 bases at J, leaving 4 bases unmatched. Per the germline V gene, CDR1 is SGHAT and CDR2 is FQNNGV. Written as DNA, the CDR3 is TGTGCCAGCAGCTCCGGGACAGGGAGCTACGAGCAGTACTTC. It encodes CASSSGTGSYEQYF.

The rearrangement links TRBV7-9 to TRBJ2-1; 11 nucleotides line up with TRBD1. Matching the DNA end better, TRBJ2-5 makes the J call doubtful. Germline V CDR1 and CDR2: SEHNR, FQNEAQ (reference sequence). The CDR3 sequence is 17 residues long. The CDR3 reads CASSTKTRDRGLETQYF. CDR3 sequence (DNA): TGTGCCAGCAGCACGAAAACGCGGGACAGGGGGTTGGAGACCCAGTACTTC.

J is TRBJ2-7 and V is TRBV9; D possibly uses TRBD1 or TRBD2 (5 bases each). The J call may be in error: the DNA end matches TRBJ2-5 better. Per the germline V gene, CDR1 is SGDLS and CDR2 is YYNGEE. The CDR3 runs 14 residues. The CDR3 nucleotides are TGTGCCAGCAGCGTAGGAGGGGCTCAAGAGACCCAGTACTTC. This gives the protein CASSVGGAQETQYF.

The chain couples TRBV19 to TRBJ2-2; no definite D call. This CDR3 spans 12 amino acids. V gave up 5 bases and J gave up 4 bases, with 5 bases separating them. The germline V gene encodes CDR1 LNHDA and CDR2 SQIVND (reference sequence). The CDR3 spells CASSSTTGELFF. DNA for the CDR3: TGTGCCAGTAGTTCCACCACCGGGGAGCTGTTTTTT. The variable domain in full, with the rest retrieved from reference TRBV19 and TRBJ2-2, is DGGITQSPKYLFRKEGQNVTLSCEQNLNHDAMYWYRQDPGQGLRLIYYSQIVNDFQKGDIAEGYSVSREKKESFPLTVTSAQKNPTAFYLCASSSTTGELFFGEGSRLTVL.

The J gene is TRBJ2-7, the V gene TRBV24-1, with 7 bases aligning to TRBD2. Gene TRBJ2-5 matches the end of the DNA better, so the J call may be wrong. Germline CDR1 is KGHDR and CDR2 is SFDVKD. The CDR3 runs 15 residues. CDR3 in DNA: TGTGCCACCAGTGGCAGCGGGGACCGCCAAGAGACCCAGTACTTC. It encodes CATSGSGDRQETQYF.

The chain couples TRBV7-3 to TRBJ2-1; D perhaps matches TRBD2 (6 bases). Trimming took off 2 bases at V and 10 bases at J, with 12 bases between the two ends. The germline V gene has CDR1 SGHTA and CDR2 FQGTGA. CDR3 length: 13 residues. The CDR3 is CASSLGGVGEQFF. The CDR3 DNA reads TGTGCCAGCAGCTTAGGAGGGGTCGGCGAGCAGTTCTTC.

CDR3 nucleotide sequence: TGTGCCAGTAGTATAGAAAGCAATCAGCCCCAGCATTTT. This translates into CASSIESNQPQHF. The V gene is TRBV19, the J gene TRBJ1-5; D is undetermined. The germline V gene has CDR1 LNHDA and CDR2 SQIVND (reference sequence). Trimming pared 0 bases from V and 1 base from J, leaving 1 base between. This CDR3 comprises 13 residues.

This clonotype counts as medium-sized. This rearrangement joins TRBV7-2 to TRBJ2-5, with unresolved D. The ends were cut back, 6 bases at V and 2 bases at J, with 16 bases in the middle. The germline gives CDR1 SGHTA, CDR2 FQGNSA. The CDR3 is made up of 15 amino acids. CDR3 sequence: CASRKDPSRQETQYF. The CDR3 DNA is TGTGCCAGCAGAAAGGACCCCTCACGACAAGAGACCCAGTACTTC.

This clonotype was observed many times. The gene calls are TRBV7-9 and TRBJ1-2; 9 bases match TRBD1. The V gene end was trimmed by 7 bases and the J gene end by 5 bases; junction bases not matched to a gene: 11. Germline CDR1 SEHNR, CDR2 FQNEAQ (reference sequence). The CDR3 contains 15 residues. The CDR3, as DNA: TGTGCCAGCACCGAATCCGGGACAGGGAAGTATGGCTACACCTTC. This translates into CASTESGTGKYGYTF.

The chain links TRBV12-3 or TRBV12-4 to TRBJ2-6; tentatively, D is TRBD2 (7 bases). This CDR3 has 20 amino acids. V lost 7 bases, J lost 0 bases, and 25 bases lay in between. CDR3 nucleotides: TGTGCCAGCACCAACGAGGGGGGGGCAGCCACGATCTCTGGGGCCAACGTCCTGACTTTC. This sequence encodes CASTNEGGAATISGANVLTF.

The chain is built from TRBV28 and TRBJ2-1, with TRBD2 matching 11 bases. The CDR3 has 19 residues. Germline lookup yields CDR1 MDHEN and CDR2 SYDVKM. The ends lost 6 bases at V and 2 bases at J; junction bases unmatched: 15. The CDR3 DNA follows: TGTGCCAGCAGGGGGGCTAGCGGGGGGCTATTAGCAGCCTACAATGAGCAGTTCTTC. Translating gives CASRGASGGLLAAYNEQFF.

V is TRBV7-2 and J is TRBJ1-5; 8 bases fit TRBD1. Per germline, CDR1 SGHTA and CDR2 FQGNSA. CDR3 length: 16 residues. J was trimmed by 7 bases and V by 1 base; bases with no gene match: 9. The CDR3 nucleotides are TGTGCCAGCAGCTTAGAAGCGGCAGGGACAGGACAGCCCCAGCATTTT. This encodes CASSLEAAGTGQPQHF. The variable domain in full, completed from reference TRBV7-2 and TRBJ1-5, reads GAGVSQSPSNKVTEKGKDVELRCDPISGHTALYWYRQSLGQGLEFLIYFQGNSAPDKSGLPSDRFSAERTGGSVSTLTIQRTQQEDSAVYLCASSLEAAGTGQPQHFGDGTRLSIL.

As to this clonotype: A much larger clone lies one base from this, so it may be a read error. V gene TRBV6-5 combines with J gene TRBJ2-4; the match to TRBD2 covers 9 bases. Trimming took 0 bases from V and 13 from J; bases not matched to a gene: 10. CDR3 length: 15 amino acids. CDR1 is MNHEY and CDR2 is SVGAGI in the germline V gene. The chain's CDR3 is CASSYSGLAVNEQYF. DNA of the CDR3: TGTGCCAGCAGTTACTCGGGACTAGCTGTCAATGAGCAGTACTTC.

The J gene is TRBJ2-7, the V gene TRBV5-1, with TRBD1 matching 12 bases. The J segment lost 3 bases and the V segment lost 5 bases, leaving 6 bases of the junction unmatched. The CDR3 loop spans 15 amino acids. Germline loops: CDR1 SGHRS, CDR2 YFSETQ. CDR3 amino acids: CASREGTGGIYEQYF. Here the CDR3 DNA reads TGCGCCAGCAGAGAAGGGACAGGGGGCATCTACGAGCAGTACTTC.

The chain links TRBV7-2 to TRBJ2-4; the match to TRBD2 covers 8 bases. With the DNA end fitting TRBJ2-7 better, the J assignment may be wrong. Germline CDR1 SGHTA, CDR2 FQGNSA. This CDR3 comprises 13 residues. This CDR3 reads CASKIAGPYEQYF. The CDR3 DNA follows: TGTGCCAGCAAAATAGCGGGGCCCTACGAGCAGTACTTC.

Sample share makes this clonotype large. J is TRBJ2-7 and V is TRBV12-3 or TRBV12-4; the match to TRBD2 covers 14 bases. V lost 4 bases, J lost 3 bases, and 5 bases stayed unmatched. The CDR3 consists of 16 residues. The CDR3 DNA sequence: TGTGCCAGCAGTTCCCACGGGACTAGCGGGAGCTACGAGCAGTACTTC. Translation: CASSSHGTSGSYEQYF.

This clonotype appeared a few times. The rearrangement joins TRBV27 to TRBJ1-2; no clear D. CDR3 length: 14 amino acids. V was clipped by 5 bases and J by 2 bases, with 12 bases between them. Germline V gives CDR1 MNHEY, CDR2 SMNVEV (reference sequence). CDR3 residues: CASSTAVGNYGYTF. CDR3 DNA: TGTGCCAGCAGTACGGCCGTCGGCAACTATGGCTACACCTTC.

V gene TRBV11-2 combines with J gene TRBJ2-1, with 8 bases lining up with TRBD1. Judging by the DNA end, TRBJ2-5 fits better; the J call may be wrong. The CDR3 covers 16 residues. In germline, CDR1 is SGHAT, CDR2 FQNNGV. Written as DNA, the CDR3 is TGTGCCAGCAGTCGGACCGGACAGGGCTCGAGAGAGACCCAGTACTTC. It is translated as CASSRTGQGSRETQYF.